One T cell receptor (beta chain) is described in this entry. At least ten counts were recorded for this clonotype. No antigen is known for it. No much larger clonotype is one base removed from it; base qualities were not supplied. The CDR3 has 16 amino acids, counting the end cysteine and phenylalanine. The only DNA kept is the CDR3, 48 bases in frame from the first base. The junction shows trimming of 5 bases on V and 2 bases on J, and the gene matches do not reach 6 bases of it. The data originate from a study of T cells after yellow fever vaccination (dated by TCRdb to about 2019). About the investigation overall: The SMART-Seq v4 Ultra Low Input RNA kit was used to prepare libraries from fractions with low cell numbers. Blood samples were taken at several timepoints before and after primary and secondary immunization, and bulk PBMC replicates and cell subsets were isolated. To track T-cell clones before and after primary and booster YFV17D yellow fever vaccination, bulk TCR alpha and beta repertoires were sequenced longitudinally. The cohort comprised two healthy male donors, one aged 18 to 30 and one aged 30 to 40 years.

The study at large found these results: After the booster, most clones that had expanded after primary vaccination were detected again (around 96% of CD4 and roughly 86% of CD8), suggesting broad maintenance of memory. A small share of clonotypes occurred in both CD4 and CD8 compartments, likely arising from convergent recombination. The study included only two donors, which limits how far the findings can be generalized. Computational filtering was required because FACS-sorted repertoires could contain abundant contaminating clonotypes from the bulk population. The secondary T-cell response was weaker than the primary response but faster, peaking on day 5 instead of day 15.

Synthesis of TCR cDNA relied on 5'RACE template switching, a step that introduced a universal primer site along with unique molecular identifiers. Priming of cDNA synthesis was performed from both the TCR alpha and TCR beta constant segments. Library amplification involved two PCR steps, and the second step added sample barcodes and sequencing adapters. Sequencing of libraries was performed on Illumina HiSeq 2500 (2x100 bp) or NovaSeq (2x150 bp). The source study handled its data this way. Reads were demultiplexed and collapsed into UMI consensus sequences with MIGEC, and V(D)J alignment was performed with MiXCR. Using edgeR on replicate PBMC samples, clonotypes were called vaccine-responding if FDR was below 0.01 and the log2 fold change was above 5 up to day 15. Each bulk clonotype received a CD4 or CD8 identity based on whether the sequenced CD4 or CD8 repertoire contained that clonotype at higher abundance. TCRdb trimmed public reads at Q25 via fastp, called clones via MiXCR and kept in-frame beta chains. Each record represents a unique CDR3 protein, reported with the most common genes and DNA among its rows. For this entry, the V and J calls and clone size follow TCRdb and not the study's own pipeline. A total of about 130,000 distinct CDR3 sequences appear in this sample, approximately 6.6% of them only once. More than 0.6% of the sample comes from the top ten.

The treatment or condition label corresponds to: live attenuated yellow fever vaccine strain. A standard Ficoll-Paque protocol was used to isolate PBMCs from peripheral blood. CD4 and CD8 T-cell fractions were isolated with Dynabeads CD4 and CD8 positive selection kits. TriZol was used to extract RNA from bulk PBMCs, CD4 and CD8 fractions, and dextramer-positive and dextramer-negative fractions. The chain is encoded by TRBV12-3 or TRBV12-4 joined to TRBJ2-3; 11 nucleotides in the junction match TRBD1. The clonotype originates from a man under 40 who received the YFV17D yellow fever vaccine. The sequences come from CD4+ T cells sorted from PBMCs, collected 10 days after the yellow fever booster vaccination. The DNA sequence reads TGTGCCAGCAGTACCCGGACAGGGGGCTACACAGATACGCAGTATTTT. Its protein reads: CASSTRTGGYTDTQYF.